This TCR beta chain was captured by sequencing in a study of OX40 agonist ivuxolimab in advanced cancers. Broader study findings: Some nonresponders also had low normalized T-cell clonal expansion. At 0.1 to 3.0 mg/kg and by week 6, CD4+ and CD8+ T cells in the blood had expanded clonally.

Repertoires were generated with immunoSEQ multiplex PCR, while TCRdb's copy carries only in-frame clones and drops some. The sample gives around 37,000 clones, roughly 82% of which show up once; approximately 22% is in the top ten. A word on this clone: Its cognate antigen is unknown.

The CDR3 loop spans 16 amino acids. The V and J ends lost 2 bases and 4 bases respectively, with 15 bases between them. CDR1 is LNHDA, CDR2 SQIVND, per germline (reference sequence). The material sequenced was CD4+ or CD8+ T cells sorted from blood, taken in a trial of the OX40 agonist ivuxolimab. J is TRBJ2-1 and V is TRBV19; D possibly uses TRBD1 or TRBD2 (5 bases each). This clonotype was obtained from an adult with an advanced solid tumor such as melanoma, head and neck, liver or kidney cancer. This chain's CDR3 is CASSIKITGPYNEQFF. In DNA form, the CDR3 reads TGTGCCAGTAGTATAAAAATCACGGGACCGTACAATGAGCAGTTCTTC.